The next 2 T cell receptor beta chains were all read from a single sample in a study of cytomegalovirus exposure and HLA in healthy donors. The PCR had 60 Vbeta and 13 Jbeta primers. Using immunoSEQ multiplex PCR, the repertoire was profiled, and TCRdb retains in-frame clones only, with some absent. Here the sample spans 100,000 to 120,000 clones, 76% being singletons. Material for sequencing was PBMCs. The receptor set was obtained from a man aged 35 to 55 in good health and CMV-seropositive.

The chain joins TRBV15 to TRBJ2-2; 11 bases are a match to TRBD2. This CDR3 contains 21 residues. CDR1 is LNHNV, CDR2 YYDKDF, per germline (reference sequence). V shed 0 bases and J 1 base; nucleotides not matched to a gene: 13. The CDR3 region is CATSREIPWLAGGRNTGELFF. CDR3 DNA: TGTGCCACCAGCAGAGAAATCCCGTGGCTAGCGGGAGGAAGGAACACCGGGGAGCTGTTTTTT.

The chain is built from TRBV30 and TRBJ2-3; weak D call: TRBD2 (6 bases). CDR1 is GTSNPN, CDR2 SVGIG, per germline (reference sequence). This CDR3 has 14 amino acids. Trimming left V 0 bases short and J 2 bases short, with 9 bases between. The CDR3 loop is CAWSVRRDTDTQYF. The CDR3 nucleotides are TGTGCCTGGAGTGTTCGGCGGGACACAGATACGCAGTATTTT.